This TCR beta chain appears in the sequencing data of a study of T cells in Graves' hyperthyroidism and ophthalmopathy. Findings and limits, study-wide: Ophthalmopathy was told apart from stable hyperthyroidism by a 13 V-J model.

In this sample, this clonotype turned up many times. What it binds is not known. Hyperthyroidism patients were newly diagnosed, had disease duration under 2 months, and were aged 18 to 65 years. Exclusion of patients followed from uncontrolled infection, other autoimmune disease, pregnancy or lactation. Diagnoses used clinical symptoms, serum thyroxine and TRAb, thyroid ultrasound and orbital computed tomography. The source material, RNA transcripts, was used to amplify TCR beta CDR3 regions. HTBI primers were the set used in a first-round RT-PCR of the TCR CDR3. MiXCR, run by TCRdb on the multiplex PCR reads, gives a single entry per CDR3 protein. The repertoire has around 300,000 distinct CDR3 sequences, around 14% of them found once; the top ten carry under 30%. The CDR3 is 11 residues long. The V and J ends lost 2 bases and 9 bases respectively, with 8 bases between them. In germline, CDR1 is GTSNPN, CDR2 SVGIG (reference sequence).

The TCR comes from a woman between 25 and 40 years old with Graves' hyperthyroidism. The chain recombines TRBV30 with TRBJ2-1; no clear D. The sample was blood. CDR3: CAWSLPTEQFF. The CDR3 nucleotides are TGTGCCTGGAGTTTGCCTACTGAGCAGTTCTTC.